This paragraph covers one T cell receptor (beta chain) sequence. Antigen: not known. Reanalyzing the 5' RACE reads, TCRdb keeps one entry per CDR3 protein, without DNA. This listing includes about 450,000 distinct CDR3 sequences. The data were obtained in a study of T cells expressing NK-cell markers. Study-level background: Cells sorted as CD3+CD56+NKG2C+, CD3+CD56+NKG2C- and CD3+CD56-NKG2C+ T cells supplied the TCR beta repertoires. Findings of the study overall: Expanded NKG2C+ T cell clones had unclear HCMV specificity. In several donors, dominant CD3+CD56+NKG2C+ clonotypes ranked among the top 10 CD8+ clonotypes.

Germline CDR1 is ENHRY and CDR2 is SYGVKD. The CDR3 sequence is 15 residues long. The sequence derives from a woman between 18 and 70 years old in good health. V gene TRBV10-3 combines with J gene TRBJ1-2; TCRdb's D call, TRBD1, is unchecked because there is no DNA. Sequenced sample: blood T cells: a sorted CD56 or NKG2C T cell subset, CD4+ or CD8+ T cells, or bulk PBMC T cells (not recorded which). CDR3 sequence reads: CAISDSLLQGIGYTF.